The 13 T cell receptor beta chains in this list originate from one sample, sequenced in a study of graft-versus-host responses after intestinal transplantation. Sequencing was performed with immunoSEQ multiplex PCR; in TCRdb, only in-frame clones are kept and a portion is missing. The repertoire holds over 60,000 clones, with around 90% as singletons. Lamina propria and intraepithelial lymphocytes were released by processing graft tissue. The source was ileum tissue, collected around 350 days after transplant. The receptors stem from a human patient who received an intestinal transplant, so some T cells may come from the graft donor.

This chain uses TRBV12-5 with TRBJ1-4; D may be TRBD1 (5 bases). There are 17 residues in the CDR3. The V gene's germline CDR1 is LGHNT and CDR2 FRNRAP. V gave up 2 bases and J gave up 5 bases, with 18 bases separating them. The CDR3: CASGLTQTQDSNEKLFF. In DNA, the CDR3 is TGTGCTAGTGGTTTGACTCAGACACAGGACTCAAATGAAAAACTGTTTTTT.

The table lists this clone with a count of one. The CDR3 bases are TGTGCCAGCAGCGTAGTCCCTCGGGATACGCAGTATTTT. It encodes CASSVVPRDTQYF. The chain joins TRBV9 to TRBJ2-3; D is unclear. The germline CDR1 and CDR2 sequences are SGDLS and YYNGEE. CDR3 length: 13 amino acids. V shed 0 bases and J shed 6 bases, with 8 bases lying between them.

This clone occurred once. The chain combines TRBV4-2 with TRBJ1-2, with D uncertain. The CDR3 loop spans 16 amino acids. CDR1 and CDR2 from the germline V gene are LGHNA and YNFKEQ. With 0 bases removed from V and 0 bases from J, the gap between germline ends came to 11 bases. The CDR3 DNA reads as TGTGCCAGCAGCCAAGAGGTGGGTTTACCTAACTATGGCTACACCTTC. Its protein product is CASSQEVGLPNYGYTF.

This clone was seen only a few times. The chain couples TRBV2 to TRBJ2-2, with 9 nucleotides matching TRBD2. The CDR3 runs 14 residues. Germline loops: CDR1 SNHLY, CDR2 FYNNEI. The trim removed 7 bases at V and 4 bases at J, leaving 4 bases unmatched. CDR3 nucleotide sequence: TGTGCCAGCAAGGCGGGGGGGAGCACCGGGGAGCTGTTTTTT. Protein: CASKAGGSTGELFF.

CDR3 loop: CASSKAGFPGVTQYF. The CDR3 nucleotides are TGTGCCAGCAGCAAAGCTGGGTTCCCGGGAGTTACGCAGTATTTT. The chain employs TRBV21-1 and TRBJ2-3; TRBD2, the table's D call, was not compared with the DNA. TRBV21-1 is deemed a pseudogene. This CDR3 comprises 15 residues.

This clone was found once. The rearrangement joins TRBV9 to TRBJ2-1; maybe TRBD2 (6 bases). Germline V gives CDR1 SGDLS, CDR2 YYNGEE. Trimming took 3 bases from V and 6 from J, leaving 16 bases between them. CDR3 length: 15 residues. CDR3 DNA: TGTGCCAGCAGCGCGCGGGACTCGAGTCCCAATGAGCAGTTCTTC. Translation gives CASSARDSSPNEQFF.

CDR3: CASGASSTNTQYF. CDR3 in DNA: TGTGCCAGCGGGGCGTCTTCTACAAATACGCAGTATTTT. The chain links TRBV6-5 to TRBJ2-3, with a tentative D call TRBD1 (5 bases). V shed 8 bases and J shed 7 bases, with 16 bases lying between them. The CDR3 spans 13 residues. The V gene's germline CDR1 is MNHEY and CDR2 SVGAGI.

The chain recombines TRBV11-2 with TRBJ2-7; TRBD1 aligns across 8 bases. J gave up 2 bases and V 5 bases, and 5 bases lay outside the gene matches. The CDR3 is 14 amino acids. The germline V gene encodes CDR1 SGHAT and CDR2 FQNNGV. CDR3 bases: TGTGCCAGCAGCATCCCGGGACAGGCCTACGAGCAGTACTTC. Encoded protein: CASSIPGQAYEQYF.

The chain joins TRBV6-1 to TRBJ1-2; D gene unclear. Trimming took 6 bases from V and 4 from J, leaving 12 bases between them. Per germline, CDR1 MNHNS and CDR2 SASEGT. This CDR3 has 13 amino acids. CDR3 region: CASSREEGYGYTF. The CDR3 DNA follows: TGTGCCAGCAGCCGGGAAGAGGGCTATGGCTACACCTTC.

The chain links TRBV19 to TRBJ2-3, with a tentative D call TRBD2 (6 bases). CDR3 length: 15 amino acids. CDR1 is LNHDA, CDR2 SQIVND, per germline (reference sequence). V was pared by 2 bases and J by 2 bases, with 11 bases between. The CDR3 spells CASSIWRGTTDTQYF. CDR3 DNA sequence: TGTGCCAGTAGTATATGGCGGGGTACCACAGATACGCAGTATTTT.

This chain connects TRBV6-1 to TRBJ2-7; 7 bases align to TRBD1. Germline CDR1 is MNHNS and CDR2 is SASEGT. The CDR3 sequence is 14 residues long. V lost 1 base, J lost 3 bases, and 3 bases stayed unmatched. The CDR3 DNA reads TGTGCCAGCAGTGAAGGAGGGGGCTTCTACGAGCAGTACTTC. Protein: CASSEGGGFYEQYF.

The CDR3 region has the DNA TGTGCCAGCGGCCGGGACCGCGTTAGCACAGATACGCAGTATTTT. It translates to CASGRDRVSTDTQYF. The rearrangement uses TRBV6-1 and TRBJ2-3; D may match TRBD1 or TRBD2 (5 bases each). The germline CDR1 and CDR2 sequences are MNHNS and SASEGT. The CDR3 has 15 amino acids. Trimming left V 8 bases short and J 0 bases short, with 15 bases between.

This clone was observed once. V gene TRBV28 combines with J gene TRBJ1-1; D is ambiguous. The germline V gene has CDR1 MDHEN and CDR2 SYDVKM. V was trimmed by 4 bases and J by 7 bases, leaving 7 bases between them. The CDR3 totals 11 residues. The CDR3 sequence: CASSYQNEAFF. The DNA for the CDR3 is TGTGCCAGCAGTTACCAGAATGAAGCTTTCTTT.